This T cell receptor (beta chain) was retrieved from a study of cytomegalovirus exposure and HLA in healthy donors. The PCR was carried out with 60 Vbeta primers and 13 Jbeta primers. Sequencing was performed with immunoSEQ multiplex PCR; in TCRdb, only in-frame clones are kept and a portion is missing. The profile shows 150,000 to 180,000 clones, roughly 80% of them singletons. Details on this clone: The antigen remains undetermined.

The V gene's germline CDR1 is SEHNR and CDR2 FQNEAQ (reference sequence). The CDR3 covers 13 residues. J gave up 8 bases and V 4 bases, and 5 bases lay outside the gene matches. Donors were nominally healthy when sampled, though unrecorded immune exposures were likely. Study-level results: Researchers reported from a later analysis that most CMV-associated TCR beta chains appeared HLA-restricted. Among TCR beta chains, those listed as cytomegalovirus-associated numbered about 160. According to an earlier analysis, most TCR beta V segments yielded productive rearrangements about 90% or about 30% of the time.

The J gene is TRBJ1-2, the V gene TRBV7-9; TRBD1 matches 9 bases. Sample: PBMCs. This TCR derives from a woman aged 40 to 49 in good health and CMV-seronegative. CDR3 nucleotides: TGTGCCAGCAGCTCAACAGGGGGCGCCGGCTACACCTTC. Its translation is CASSSTGGAGYTF. Variable domain in full (rest from reference TRBV7-9 and TRBJ1-2): DTGVSQNPRHKITKRGQNVTFRCDPISEHNRLYWYRQTLGQGPEFLTYFQNEAQLEKSRLLSDRFSAERPKGSFSTLEIQRTEQGDSAMYLCASSSTGGAGYTFGSGTRLTVV.